The 4 T cell receptor beta chains below come from one sample, sequenced in a study of siplizumab effects on memory and regulatory T cells. The data were produced by immunoSEQ multiplex PCR, yet TCRdb's version contains in-frame clones alone and is incomplete. The sample records approximately 58,000 clones, approximately 93% being singletons. Sequencing was carried out using CD8+ T cells sorted from blood. Source of these receptors: a human donor in good health.

The V gene is TRBV21-1, the J gene TRBJ1-1; the table's D gene call, TRBD1, was not cross checked with the DNA. TRBV21-1 is shown as a pseudogene. The CDR3 is 16 residues long. The CDR3 nucleotides read TGTGCCAGCAGCAAGAGACAGGGACCCTTTCACGCTGAAGCTTTCTTT. Amino acid sequence: CASSKRQGPFHAEAFF.

CDR3 bases: TGTGCCAGCAGCCAAGAGTTCCCTCGGCTAGGTCACAATGAGCAGTTCTTC. This translates into CASSQEFPRLGHNEQFF. The rearrangement uses TRBV4-2 and TRBJ2-1, with unresolved D. Per the germline V gene, CDR1 is LGHNA and CDR2 is YNFKEQ. The V and J ends lost 0 bases and 5 bases respectively, with 17 bases between them. This CDR3 spans 17 amino acids.

This clone was counted a single time. The chain combines TRBV6-4 with TRBJ2-1; the match to TRBD2 covers 10 bases. The CDR3 is 20 residues long. With 0 bases clipped from V and 8 bases from J, the junction kept 19 bases outside the gene matches. Germline CDR1 MRHNA, CDR2 SNTAGT. Written as DNA, the CDR3 is TGTGCCAGCAGTGACTCCACAGCTAGCGGGAGAATTCCTTTAGGCTATGAGCAGTTCTTC. Translating gives CASSDSTASGRIPLGYEQFF.

The genes are TRBV29-1 and TRBJ2-5; no reliable D call. Germline lookup yields CDR1 SQVTM and CDR2 ANQGSEA. Deletions cut 4 bases from V and 2 bases from J, with 11 bases between. The CDR3 totals 13 residues. In nucleotides, the CDR3 is TGCAGCGTTGTAACTACCACACAAGAGACCCAGTACTTC. Encoded protein: CSVVTTTQETQYF.